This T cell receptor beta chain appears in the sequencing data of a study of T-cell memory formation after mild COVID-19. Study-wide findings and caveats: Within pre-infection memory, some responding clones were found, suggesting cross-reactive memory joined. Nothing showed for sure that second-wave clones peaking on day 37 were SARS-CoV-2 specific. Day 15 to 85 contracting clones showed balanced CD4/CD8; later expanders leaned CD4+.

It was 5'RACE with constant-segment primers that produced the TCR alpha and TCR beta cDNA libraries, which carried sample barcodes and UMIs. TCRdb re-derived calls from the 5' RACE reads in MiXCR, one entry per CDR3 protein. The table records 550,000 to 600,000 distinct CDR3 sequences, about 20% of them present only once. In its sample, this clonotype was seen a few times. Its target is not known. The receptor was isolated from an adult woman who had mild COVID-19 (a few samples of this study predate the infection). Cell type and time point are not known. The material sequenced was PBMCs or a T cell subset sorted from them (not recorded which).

The CDR3 loop reads CAWRTGALVRNEQFF. CDR3 sequence (DNA): TGTGCCTGGAGGACAGGGGCCCTTGTTCGGAATGAGCAGTTCTTC. This sequence joins TRBV30 and TRBJ2-1; 8 nucleotides line up with TRBD1. The trim removed 3 bases at V and 7 bases at J, leaving 11 bases unmatched. This CDR3 region has 15 residues. Germline loops: CDR1 GTSNPN, CDR2 SVGIG (reference sequence).